One and the same sample provided the 17 T cell receptor beta chains below, sequenced in a study of vaccination and CD4 T cells after COVID-19. With the Oncomine TCR Beta short-read assay, DNA from cultured CD4+ T cells was sequenced. TCRdb used MiXCR to reprocess the PCR reads, holding one entry per CDR3 protein. This table has 14,000 to 15,000 distinct CDR3 sequences, about 53% appearing once. What these receptors recognize is not known. Treatment noted: roughly 10-day PBMC culture with coronavirus spike peptide pools or control peptides (ViraFEST assay). The sequencing here drew on CD4+ T cells from blood, cultured in vitro, taken before SARS-CoV-2 vaccination. The receptors were sampled from a human donor who had recovered from COVID-19.

The chain recombines TRBV29-1 with TRBJ2-5; 11 bases line up with TRBD1. There are 15 residues in the CDR3. With 6 bases clipped from V and 4 bases from J, the junction kept 10 bases outside the gene matches. The germline V gene has CDR1 SQVTM and CDR2 ANQGSEA. CDR3 protein: CSVGGGQGAGETQYF. For the CDR3, the DNA is TGCAGCGTCGGGGGTGGACAGGGGGCGGGAGAGACCCAGTACTTC.

The chain uses TRBV7-3 and TRBJ1-1; no firm D call. The CDR3 totals 15 residues. Germline values: CDR1 SGHTA, CDR2 FQGTGA. Trimming left V 5 bases short and J 0 bases short, with 13 bases between. The CDR3 bases are TGTGCCAGCAGCCGATCCGGAGGGTTGAACACTGAAGCTTTCTTT. It codes for CASSRSGGLNTEAFF.

The genes are TRBV6-1 and TRBJ2-7; D is ambiguous. This CDR3 contains 13 residues. V lost 6 bases, J lost 2 bases, and 11 bases lay in between. Germline V gene lookup returns CDR1 MNHNS and CDR2 SASEGT. The CDR3 spells CASRRRRTYEQYF. Written as DNA, the CDR3 is TGTGCCAGCAGGCGGCGACGCACCTACGAGCAGTACTTC.

In this sample, this clonotype turned up a few times. The genes are TRBV7-9 and TRBJ2-1; tentatively, D is TRBD1 (5 bases). The V end was cut by 3 bases, the J end by 4 bases, with 7 bases between. CDR3 size: 13 residues. Germline loops: CDR1 SEHNR, CDR2 FQNEAQ (reference sequence). The CDR3 sequence: CASSLGQYNEQFF. CDR3 coding DNA: TGTGCCAGCAGCTTGGGGCAGTACAATGAGCAGTTCTTC.

The chain uses TRBV10-1 and TRBJ2-2; TRBD2 matches 8 bases. CDR1 WNHNN and CDR2 SYGVQD come from the germline V gene (reference sequence). This CDR3 spans 15 amino acids. With 5 bases clipped from V and 4 bases from J, the junction kept 6 bases outside the gene matches. CDR3 nucleotides: TGCGCCAGCAGTCCCGGGACTAGATTCACCGGGGAGCTGTTTTTT. This codes for CASSPGTRFTGELFF.

This clonotype appeared a few times. This chain uses TRBV19 with TRBJ1-2; D is ambiguous. Germline lookup yields CDR1 LNHDA and CDR2 SQIVND (reference sequence). Trimming shortened V by 0 bases and J by 8 bases, and 10 bases separated the two germline ends. This CDR3 region has 13 residues. CDR3 DNA: TGTGCCAGTAGTATAGATAGGTGGGCCGGCTACACCTTC. Translated, it gives CASSIDRWAGYTF.

The V gene is TRBV19, the J gene TRBJ2-1; 8 bases fit TRBD2. Germline V gene lookup returns CDR1 LNHDA and CDR2 SQIVND (reference sequence). V was clipped by 5 bases and J by 0 bases; unmatched bases: 3. There are 15 residues in the CDR3. DNA of the CDR3: TGTGCCAGTAGTGGGCTAGCGGGCTCCTACAATGAGCAGTTCTTC. It is translated as CASSGLAGSYNEQFF.

This sequence joins TRBV2 and TRBJ1-1; 12 bases align to TRBD1. The CDR3 contains 14 residues. With 9 bases clipped from V and 7 bases from J, the junction kept 9 bases outside the gene matches. The germline V gene encodes CDR1 SNHLY and CDR2 FYNNEI. This chain's CDR3 is CARQGDRGRVEAFF. CDR3 in DNA: TGTGCCAGACAGGGGGACAGGGGGCGGGTTGAAGCTTTCTTT.

The V call is TRBV5-1, the J call TRBJ2-2; 9 positions match TRBD2. Germline V gene sequence: CDR1 SGHRS, CDR2 YFSETQ. Trimming removed 5 bases from V and 1 base from J; junction bases left unmatched: 0. The length of the CDR3 is 14 residues. This chain's CDR3 is CASRLAGNTGELFF. For the CDR3, the DNA is TGCGCCAGCAGACTAGCGGGGAACACCGGGGAGCTGTTTTTT.

The V and J genes are TRBV19 and TRBJ2-5, with 12 bases lining up with TRBD2. This CDR3 region has 14 residues. The germline gives CDR1 LNHDA, CDR2 SQIVND (reference sequence). The V gene end was trimmed by 5 bases and the J gene end by 5 bases; junction bases not matched to a gene: 3. CDR3 region: CASSPGLAGETQYF. The CDR3 nucleotides are TGTGCCAGTAGTCCCGGACTAGCGGGGGAGACCCAGTACTTC.

The chain uses TRBV2 and TRBJ1-6, with D possibly TRBD1 on 5 matching bases. The CDR3 runs 14 residues. Germline values: CDR1 SNHLY, CDR2 FYNNEI. Trimming took 4 bases from V and 7 from J, leaving 11 bases between them. This chain's CDR3 is CASSVVKGNSPLHF. The CDR3 nucleotides are TGTGCCAGCAGTGTCGTCAAGGGGAATTCACCCCTCCACTTT.

V is TRBV6-1 and J is TRBJ2-7; 13 bases map to TRBD2. Germline V gene sequence: CDR1 MNHNS, CDR2 SASEGT. The V and J ends lost 7 bases and 2 bases, in that order; junction bases with no gene match: 20. This CDR3 contains 20 residues. The CDR3 protein is CASTGGGGTATSGRPYEQYF. The CDR3 DNA reads as TGTGCCAGCACCGGGGGCGGTGGGACAGCGACTAGCGGGAGGCCCTACGAGCAGTACTTC.

In its sample, this clonotype was seen once. This chain links TRBV5-6 with TRBJ1-2; 7 bases match TRBD1. Looked up from germline, CDR1 is SGHDT and CDR2 is YYEEEE. Unmatched junction bases numbered 9, after V lost 3 bases and J lost 4 bases. The CDR3 sequence is 15 residues long. CDR3 protein: CASSSMGQRVYGYTF. In DNA form, the CDR3 reads TGTGCCAGCAGCTCAATGGGACAGAGAGTCTATGGCTACACCTTC.

The J gene is TRBJ2-7, the V gene TRBV7-9, with 10 bases matching TRBD1. CDR3 length equals 14 residues. Trimming at V came to 8 bases and at J to 2 bases, leaving 6 bases not matched to a gene. Per germline, CDR1 SEHNR and CDR2 FQNEAQ (reference sequence). As DNA, the CDR3 is TGTGCCAGCGTTCCGGGACAGGGGACCTACGAGCAGTACTTC. It encodes CASVPGQGTYEQYF.

This clonotype has a handful of counts. The chain couples TRBV11-1 to TRBJ2-2, with D maybe TRBD2 (5 bases). Germline lookup yields CDR1 SGHAT and CDR2 FQDESV (reference sequence). Trimming stripped 1 base from V and 6 bases from J, with 6 bases between. This CDR3 contains 13 residues. The CDR3 bases are TGTGCCAGCAGCTTAGTGGGAGCCGGGGAGCTGTTTTTT. As protein: CASSLVGAGELFF.

This clonotype qualifies as large. The chain has TRBV11-3 and TRBJ1-1, with D tentatively TRBD1 (5 bases). The germline V and J ends were trimmed by 1 base and 4 bases, with 13 bases remaining between them. CDR3 length equals 15 residues. Germline CDR1 is SGHNT and CDR2 is YENEEA. The CDR3 nucleotides are TGTGCCAGCAGCTTAGGTGGGGCTTCGGGCACTGAAGCTTTCTTT. This codes for CASSLGGASGTEAFF. Together with reference TRBV11-3 and TRBJ1-1, the CDR3 gives the full variable domain: EAGVVQSPRYKIIEKKQPVAFWCNPISGHNTLYWYLQNLGQGPELLIRYENEEAVDDSQLPKDRFSAERLKGVDSTLKIQPAELGDSAVYLCASSLGGASGTEAFFGQGTRLTVV.

The chain has TRBV11-3 and TRBJ1-1; 9 nucleotides agree with TRBD1. Trimming took 3 bases from V and 1 from J; bases not matched to a gene: 3. The CDR3 runs to 15 residues. The V gene's germline CDR1 is SGHNT and CDR2 YENEEA. The CDR3: CASSLMTGGNTEAFF. The DNA of the CDR3 is TGTGCCAGCAGCTTGATGACAGGGGGGAACACTGAAGCTTTCTTT.